This TCR beta chain was observed in a study of T cells in Graves' hyperthyroidism and ophthalmopathy. Study-wide findings and caveats: Ophthalmopathy was told apart from stable hyperthyroidism by a 13 V-J model. Blood also showed most of the thyroid clonotypes that were expanded above 0.001.

This clonotype was recorded many times. Its antigen is not known. From germline, CDR1 is LNHNV and CDR2 YYDKDF (reference sequence). The CDR3 is 15 amino acids. Trimming left V 7 bases short and J 3 bases short, with 18 bases between. TCR beta CDR3 regions were amplified from RNA. During a first-round RT-PCR of the TCR CDR3, the HTBI primer set was used. TCRdb re-analysed the multiplex PCR reads in MiXCR, keeping a single row per CDR3 protein. The sample includes hundreds of thousands of distinct CDR3 sequences, 45% of them seen just once. This sequence was found in an adult man with Graves' disease, either hyperthyroidism or ophthalmopathy (not recorded which). V and J are TRBV15 and TRBJ1-2; perhaps TRBD1 as D (6 bases). The sequenced sample consisted of peripheral blood or thyroid tissue (not recorded which). The CDR3 spells CATTSGRQAHYGYTF. The CDR3 DNA is TGTGCCACCACATCAGGGCGACAGGCTCACTATGGCTACACCTTC. The entire variable domain, with the rest obtained from reference TRBV15 and TRBJ1-2, is as follows: DAMVIQNPRYQVTQFGKPVTLSCSQTLNHNVMYWYQQKSSQAPKLLFHYYDKDFNNEADTPDNFQSRRPNTSFCFLDIRSPGLGDTAMYLCATTSGRQAHYGYTFGSGTRLTVV.